This paragraph covers one T cell receptor beta chain sequence. CDR1 is SGDLS, CDR2 YYNGEE, per germline. The CDR3 totals 13 residues. V was pared by 5 bases and J by 4 bases, with 12 bases between. The method was immunoSEQ multiplex PCR; TCRdb's version includes in-frame clones alone and lacks a portion of them. The sample consists of 180,000 or so clones, 90% to 95% of them appearing once. This sample was included in a study of T cell responses to AZD1222 COVID-19 vaccine. Material: peripheral blood, obtained on day 0 of AZD1222 vaccination. The TCR comes from an adult in good health. V gene TRBV9 combines with J gene TRBJ1-1, with D unresolved. CDR3 amino acids: CASSFSPLTEAFF. CDR3 DNA sequence: TGTGCCAGCAGTTTTAGTCCCCTCACTGAAGCTTTCTTT. The full variable domain, with the rest looked up from reference TRBV9 and TRBJ1-1, is DSGVTQTPKHLITATGQRVTLRCSPRSGDLSVYWYQQSLDQGLQFLIQYYNGEERAKGNILERFSAQQFPDLHSELNLSSLELGDSALYFCASSFSPLTEAFFGQGTRLTVV.